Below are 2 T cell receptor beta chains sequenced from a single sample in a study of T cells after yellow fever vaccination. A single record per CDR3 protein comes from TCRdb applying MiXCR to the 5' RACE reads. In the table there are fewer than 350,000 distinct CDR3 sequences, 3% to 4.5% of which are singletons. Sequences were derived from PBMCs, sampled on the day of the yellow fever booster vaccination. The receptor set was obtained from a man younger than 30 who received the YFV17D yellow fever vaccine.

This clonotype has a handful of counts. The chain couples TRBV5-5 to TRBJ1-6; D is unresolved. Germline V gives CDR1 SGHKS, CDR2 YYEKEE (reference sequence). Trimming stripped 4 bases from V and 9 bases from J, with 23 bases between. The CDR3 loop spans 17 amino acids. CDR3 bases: TGTGCCAGCAGCGAGGGCCGGCAGAATTTTATCCCTTCACCCCTCCACTTT. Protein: CASSEGRQNFIPSPLHF.

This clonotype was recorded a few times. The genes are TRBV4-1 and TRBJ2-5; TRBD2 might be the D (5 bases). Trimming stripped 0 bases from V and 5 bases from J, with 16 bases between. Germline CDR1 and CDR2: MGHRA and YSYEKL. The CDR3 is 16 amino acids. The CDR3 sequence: CASSQDNGVGSETQYF. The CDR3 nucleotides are TGCGCCAGCAGCCAAGATAACGGGGTGGGGAGCGAGACCCAGTACTTC.